This T cell receptor beta chain comes out of a study of cytomegalovirus exposure and HLA in healthy donors. Study-wide results and limits: With high specificity and sensitivity, the classifier reportedly diagnosed cytomegalovirus status. When a later analysis compared HLA-associated TCR beta chains with equally common others, the HLA-associated chains turned out to be more clonally expanded and to have lower generation probabilities. Rates of TCR association differed by HLA locus in a later analysis, with DRB1 highest and HLA-C lowest. Later genetic work tied a missense DCLRE1C variant to beta-chain V and J trimming.

The CDR3 runs 17 residues. CDR1 is SNHLY, CDR2 FYNNEI, per germline. Trimming took off 6 bases at V and 2 bases at J, with 23 bases between the two ends. Researchers ran the PCR with 60 Vbeta and 13 Jbeta primers. Profiled with immunoSEQ multiplex PCR; TCRdb holds only in-frame clones, not every one. The table has fewer than 200,000 clones, about 72% seen once. Concerning this clone itself: The antigen remains unidentified.

V is TRBV2 and J is TRBJ2-7; D may be TRBD1 (6 bases). The sequence was obtained from a girl aged 10 to 17 in good health and CMV-seronegative. Sequencing was done on a sample of PBMCs. CDR3 sequence reads: CASSGPGFSGDPYEQYF. The CDR3 bases are TGTGCCAGCAGCGGACCTGGGTTTTCAGGGGACCCCTACGAGCAGTACTTC.